The 21 T cell receptor beta chains presented below share a single source sample, sequenced in a study of monozygotic twins with inflammatory bowel disease. From its re-call of the 5' RACE reads, TCRdb lists each CDR3 protein once, without DNA. The table counts a few hundred thousand distinct CDR3 sequences; just over 2.5% lies in the top ten. Sequencing was performed on blood. These receptors originate from a human donor with ulcerative colitis or Crohn's disease, or a healthy co-twin of an affected twin (not recorded which).

The chain joins TRBV5-1 to TRBJ2-7; without DNA, the TCRdb call of TRBD2 cannot be checked. This CDR3 comprises 15 residues. CDR1 and CDR2 (germline): SGHRS, YFSETQ. Here the CDR3 reads CASSWDGTPSYEQYF. The variable domain in full, completed from reference TRBV5-1 and TRBJ2-7, reads KAGVTQTPRYLIKTRGQQVTLSCSPISGHRSVSWYQQTPGQGLQFLFEYFSETQRNKGNFPGRFSGRQFSNSRSEMNVSTLELGDSALYLCASSWDGTPSYEQYFGPGTRLTVT.

The V call is TRBV7-9, the J call TRBJ2-1; TCRdb designates TRBD1, a call that cannot be tested without DNA. CDR3 length: 17 residues. Germline CDR1 reads SEHNR; CDR2 reads FQNEAQ (reference sequence). The CDR3 is CASSQGQGGTLGNEQFF.

The rearrangement joins TRBV18 to TRBJ2-7. The germline V gene has CDR1 KGHSH and CDR2 LQKENI. The CDR3 consists of 14 residues. The CDR3 region is CASSFTAANHEQYF.

This chain links TRBV4-2 with TRBJ2-3; TCRdb's assignment of TRBD2 cannot be checked, as there is no DNA. The germline CDR1 and CDR2 sequences are LGHNA and YNFKEQ. The CDR3 runs to 18 residues. CDR3: CASSQVGTRRGDTDTQYF.

The chain is built from TRBV5-1 and TRBJ1-6; lacking DNA, the TRBD1 call made by TCRdb goes unchecked. Germline V gene sequence: CDR1 SGHRS, CDR2 YFSETQ. The CDR3 contains 13 residues. The CDR3: CASTRDLNSPLHF.

The chain links TRBV12-3 or TRBV12-4 to TRBJ1-2; TCRdb's assignment of TRBD1 cannot be checked, as there is no DNA. The length of the CDR3 is 15 residues. Here the CDR3 reads CASSQTGVANYGYTF.

The rearrangement joins TRBV6-5 to TRBJ2-1; TCRdb's D call of TRBD2 is untestable without DNA. This CDR3 has 16 amino acids. The germline V gene encodes CDR1 MNHEY and CDR2 SVGAGI. CDR3 in amino acids: CASSYWGTISYNEQFF.

This chain links TRBV10-3 with TRBJ2-5; TCRdb's D gene call, TRBD2, goes unchecked for lack of DNA. There are 17 residues in the CDR3. Germline CDR1 reads ENHRY; CDR2 reads SYGVKD. The CDR3 reads CAIGDKSGTSGEETQYF.

The chain recombines TRBV6-1 with TRBJ2-1. The V gene's germline CDR1 is MNHNS and CDR2 SASEGT. CDR3 size: 13 residues. CDR3 sequence: CASSEDPISEQFF.

The genes are TRBV5-1 and TRBJ2-3. Per the germline V gene, CDR1 is SGHRS and CDR2 is YFSETQ. The CDR3 contains 15 residues. The CDR3 loop is CASSSDGWTADTQYF.

The chain links TRBV19 to TRBJ2-7; TCRdb reports TRBD1, a call that lacks DNA to check it against. Germline CDR1 is LNHDA and CDR2 is SQIVND (reference sequence). The CDR3 consists of 16 residues. The CDR3 sequence is CASSISPGQGTNEQYF.

The chain employs TRBV7-9 and TRBJ1-1. CDR3 size: 13 residues. The germline V gene encodes CDR1 SEHNR and CDR2 FQNEAQ (reference sequence). The chain's CDR3 is CASSLGEGTEAFF.

V usage is TRBV9 and J usage is TRBJ1-2; TCRdb picks TRBD1, but there is no DNA to check that call. CDR1 is SGDLS and CDR2 is YYNGEE in the germline V gene. The CDR3 is made up of 16 amino acids. The CDR3 protein is CASSVDPGQGYYGYTF.

The V and J genes are TRBV5-4 and TRBJ2-5. The CDR3 extends over 12 amino acids. Germline values: CDR1 SGHNT, CDR2 YYREEE (reference sequence). The CDR3 sequence is CASSWESGTQYF.

The J gene is TRBJ2-1, the V gene TRBV19; TCRdb returns TRBD1, unconfirmable since there is no DNA. Germline lookup yields CDR1 LNHDA and CDR2 SQIVND (reference sequence). This CDR3 contains 18 residues. The CDR3 loop is CASTSAGRDRGGGNEQFF. The whole variable domain, filled in from reference TRBV19 and TRBJ2-1, reads DGGITQSPKYLFRKEGQNVTLSCEQNLNHDAMYWYRQDPGQGLRLIYYSQIVNDFQKGDIAEGYSVSREKKESFPLTVTSAQKNPTAFYLCASTSAGRDRGGGNEQFFGPGTRLTVL.

The gene calls are TRBV5-4 and TRBJ2-1; the D call from TCRdb, TRBD2, cannot be confirmed without DNA. Germline V CDR1 and CDR2: SGHNT, YYREEE (reference sequence). This CDR3 comprises 16 residues. CDR3: CASSLNSGGSNYEQFF.

J is TRBJ2-2 and V is TRBV29-1. Germline V gene data show CDR1 as SQVTM and CDR2 as ANQGSEA. This CDR3 spans 13 amino acids. CDR3 sequence: CSVIGANTGELFF.

J is TRBJ2-2 and V is TRBV5-1. The CDR3 runs to 13 residues. CDR1 and CDR2 (germline): SGHRS, YFSETQ. This CDR3 reads CASSAQLTGELFF.

This chain uses TRBV14 with TRBJ2-3; checking the TCRdb D call of TRBD2 is not possible without DNA. The CDR3 contains 20 residues. The germline CDR1 and CDR2 sequences are SGHDN and FVKESK. The CDR3 loop reads CASSQPQRFSSGGYTDTQYF.

This sequence joins TRBV6-2 or TRBV6-3 and TRBJ1-5; the TCRdb D gene call, TRBD1, has no DNA to confirm it. The CDR3 is 14 amino acids. Germline lookup yields CDR1 MNHEY and CDR2 SVGEGT. CDR3 protein: CASKRQGGIQPQHF.

The chain carries TRBV20-1 and TRBJ2-3; the D gene TCRdb calls, TRBD1, cannot be checked with no DNA. Germline-derived CDR1 and CDR2 are DFQATT and SNEGSKA (reference sequence). The CDR3 extends over 15 amino acids. The CDR3 loop reads CSARAPGVSTDTQYF.